Sequencing of this T cell receptor beta chain was carried out in a study of Graves' ophthalmopathy and Graves' hyperthyroidism. Amplification of TCR beta CDR3 regions used RNA transcripts. Amplification began with first-round RT-PCR using HTBI primers, then second-round multiplex PCR was performed. TCRdb used MiXCR to reprocess the multiplex PCR reads, holding one entry per CDR3 protein. The sample carries over a million distinct CDR3 sequences, less than 45% recorded once. Sequenced sample: peripheral blood or thyroid tissue (not recorded which). The TCR sequence derives from an adult man with Graves' hyperthyroidism.

Here the CDR3 DNA reads TGTGCCAGCAGCTACCGAAGGGCGGCAGGGGCATTTGGGGAGACCCAGTACTTC. Its protein product is CASSYRRAAGAFGETQYF. The rearrangement links TRBV7-2 to TRBJ2-5; maybe TRBD1 (6 bases). CDR1 SGHTA and CDR2 FQGNSA come from the germline V gene. CDR3 size: 18 residues. V lost 4 bases to trimming and J lost 5 bases, with 26 bases between them.